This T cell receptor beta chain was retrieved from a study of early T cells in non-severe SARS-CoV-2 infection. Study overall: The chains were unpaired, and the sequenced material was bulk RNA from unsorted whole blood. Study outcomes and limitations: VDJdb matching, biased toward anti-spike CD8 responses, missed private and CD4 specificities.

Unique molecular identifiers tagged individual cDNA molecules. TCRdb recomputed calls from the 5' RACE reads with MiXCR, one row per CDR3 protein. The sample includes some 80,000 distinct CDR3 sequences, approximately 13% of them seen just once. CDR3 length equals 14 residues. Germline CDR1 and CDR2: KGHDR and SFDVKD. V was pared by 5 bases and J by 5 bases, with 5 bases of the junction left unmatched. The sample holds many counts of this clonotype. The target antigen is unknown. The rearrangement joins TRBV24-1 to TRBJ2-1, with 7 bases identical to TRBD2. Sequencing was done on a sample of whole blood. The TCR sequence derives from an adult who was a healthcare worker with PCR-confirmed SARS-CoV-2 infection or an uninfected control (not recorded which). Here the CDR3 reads CATSVSGGDNEQFF. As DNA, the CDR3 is TGTGCCACCAGTGTATCGGGGGGAGACAATGAGCAGTTCTTC.